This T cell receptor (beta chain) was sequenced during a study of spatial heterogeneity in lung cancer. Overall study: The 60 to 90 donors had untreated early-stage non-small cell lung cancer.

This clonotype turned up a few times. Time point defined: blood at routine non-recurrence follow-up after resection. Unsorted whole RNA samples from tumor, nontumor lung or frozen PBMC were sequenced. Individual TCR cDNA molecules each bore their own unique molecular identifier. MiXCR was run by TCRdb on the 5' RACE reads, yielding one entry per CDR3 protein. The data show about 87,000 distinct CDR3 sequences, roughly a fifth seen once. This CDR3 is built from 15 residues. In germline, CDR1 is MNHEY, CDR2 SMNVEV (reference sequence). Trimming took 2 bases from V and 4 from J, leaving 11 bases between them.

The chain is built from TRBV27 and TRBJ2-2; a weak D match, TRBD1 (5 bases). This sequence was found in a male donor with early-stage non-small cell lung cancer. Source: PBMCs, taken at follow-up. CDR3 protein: CASSLSRALTGELFF. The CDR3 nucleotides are TGTGCCAGCAGTTTAAGCAGGGCCCTCACCGGGGAGCTGTTTTTT.